The clone carrying this TCR beta chain was picked up a small number of times. Its antigen remains unidentified. The V and J ends lost 8 bases and 5 bases, in that order; junction bases with no gene match: 8. CDR3 length: 14 amino acids. Germline V gene data show CDR1 as MNHNS and CDR2 as SASEGT. The data stem from a study of graft-versus-host responses after intestinal transplantation. Overall study context: Recipients got multivisceral, liver-intestinal, or isolated intestinal transplants. General observations from the study: GvH clones occurred in recipient marrow; some first appeared in ileum or blood.

Profiling relied on immunoSEQ multiplex PCR, and the TCRdb table lists in-frame clones only, not all of them. Here the sample spans 70,000 to 95,000 clones, 75% to 90% being singletons. Sequences were derived from unstimulated CD4+ T cells sorted from spleen or lymph node cells, sampled before intestinal transplant. The rearrangement uses TRBV6-1 and TRBJ1-3; 8 nucleotides line up with TRBD1. The receptor comes from a human donor who received an intestinal transplant. CDR3 coding DNA: TGTGCCAGCGATACAGGGGGGATGCGAAACACCATATATTTT. Translating gives CASDTGGMRNTIYF.